This T cell receptor (beta chain) was profiled in a study of shared clonotypes between healthy human individuals. TCRdb's copy holds only in-frame clones and misses some; the assay was immunoSEQ multiplex PCR. The repertoire holds nearly 750,000 clones, with around 70% as singletons. The CDR3 has 11 amino acids. V lost 2 bases and J 6 bases, leaving 5 bases between the germline ends. Germline V gene lookup returns CDR1 SNHLY and CDR2 FYNNEI. A remark on this clone: The sample carries other DNA sequences with the same CDR3.

This TCR was recovered from a woman aged 25 to 45 in good health. The specimen was memory CD4+ T cells sorted from blood. This sample's subset: CD45RA-negative fraction. The genes are TRBV2 and TRBJ2-7; D remains unclear. For the CDR3, the DNA is TGTGCCAGCAGTGAATTCAGCGAGCAGTACTTC. It yields the protein CASSEFSEQYF.